This T cell receptor (beta chain) was captured in a study of blood T cells in healthy people across ages. A second PCR of 7 to 11 cycles used a sample-barcoded 5' primer and a J-beta primer mix. Template switching added a 12-random-nucleotide identifier to every cDNA molecule. Each of the samples gave a minimum of 3 million paired-end reads that contained CDR3. Via MiXCR, TCRdb re-called the 5' RACE reads, giving one row per CDR3 protein. The sample holds 1.5 million to 2 million distinct CDR3 sequences, around half seen once. This clonotype has just a few counts. Every donor gave 9 to 10 milliliters of peripheral blood. The sample taken for sequencing was blood. This sequence originates from a woman in her thirties or forties in good health.

CDR3: CASSGLVGEQFF. The DNA of the CDR3 is TGTGCCAGCAGTGGTCTAGTTGGTGAGCAGTTCTTC. The chain joins TRBV2 to TRBJ2-1; D gene ambiguous. The CDR3 extends over 12 amino acids. V lost 4 bases to trimming and J lost 9 bases, with 10 bases between them. CDR1 is SNHLY, CDR2 FYNNEI, per germline.